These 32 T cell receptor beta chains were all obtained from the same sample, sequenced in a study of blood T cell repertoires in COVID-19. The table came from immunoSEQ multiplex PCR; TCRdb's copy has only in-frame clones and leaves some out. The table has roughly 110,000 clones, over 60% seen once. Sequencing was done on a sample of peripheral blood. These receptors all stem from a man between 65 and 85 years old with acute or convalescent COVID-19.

In DNA form, the CDR3 reads TGTGCCAGCAGCCGGGGGGCAACTAATGAAAAACTGTTTTTT. As protein: CASSRGATNEKLFF. This chain uses TRBV5-4 with TRBJ1-4; TRBD1 might be the D (5 bases). The V gene's germline CDR1 is SGHNT and CDR2 YYREEE (reference sequence). The CDR3 runs 14 residues. Trimming left V 4 bases short and J 0 bases short, with 7 bases between.

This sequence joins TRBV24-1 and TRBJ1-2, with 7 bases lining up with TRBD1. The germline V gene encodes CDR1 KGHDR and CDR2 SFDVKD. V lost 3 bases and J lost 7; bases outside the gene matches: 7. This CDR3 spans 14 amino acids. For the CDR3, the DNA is TGTGCCACCAGTGATACAGGGGATGTTGGTGGCTACACCTTC. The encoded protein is CATSDTGDVGGYTF.

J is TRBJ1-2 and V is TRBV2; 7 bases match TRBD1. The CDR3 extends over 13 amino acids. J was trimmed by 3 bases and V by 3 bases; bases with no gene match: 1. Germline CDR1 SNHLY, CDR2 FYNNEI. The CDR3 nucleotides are TGTGCCAGCAGTGATACAGGGGACTATGGCTACACCTTC. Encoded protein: CASSDTGDYGYTF.

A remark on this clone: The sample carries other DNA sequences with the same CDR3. The CDR3 is CASSPGQGGEKLFF. The CDR3 nucleotides are TGTGCCAGCTCACCAGGACAGGGAGGCGAAAAACTGTTTTTT. The chain links TRBV18 to TRBJ1-4, with 8 bases aligning to TRBD1. The J segment lost 8 bases and the V segment lost 2 bases, leaving 4 bases of the junction unmatched. The CDR3 has 14 residues. Per the germline V gene, CDR1 is KGHSH and CDR2 is LQKENI. The complete variable domain, with remaining parts taken from reference TRBV18 and TRBJ1-4, reads NAGVMQNPRHLVRRRGQEARLRCSPMKGHSHVYWYRQLPEEGLKFMVYLQKENIIDESGMPKERFSAEFPKEGPSILRIQQVVRGDSAAYFCASSPGQGGEKLFFGSGTQLSVL.

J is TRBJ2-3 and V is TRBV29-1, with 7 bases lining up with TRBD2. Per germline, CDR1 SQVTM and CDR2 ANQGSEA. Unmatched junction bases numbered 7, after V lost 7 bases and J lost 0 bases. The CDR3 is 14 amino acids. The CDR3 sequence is CSAGLAVSTDTQYF. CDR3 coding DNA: TGCAGCGCCGGGCTAGCGGTTAGCACAGATACGCAGTATTTT.

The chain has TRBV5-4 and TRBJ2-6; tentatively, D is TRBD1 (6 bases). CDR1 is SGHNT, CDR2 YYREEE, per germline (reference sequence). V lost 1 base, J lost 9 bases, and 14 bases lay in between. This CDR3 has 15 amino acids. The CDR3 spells CASSLQGGVGNVLTF. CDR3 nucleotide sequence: TGTGCCAGCAGCTTGCAAGGGGGAGTAGGCAACGTCCTGACTTTC.

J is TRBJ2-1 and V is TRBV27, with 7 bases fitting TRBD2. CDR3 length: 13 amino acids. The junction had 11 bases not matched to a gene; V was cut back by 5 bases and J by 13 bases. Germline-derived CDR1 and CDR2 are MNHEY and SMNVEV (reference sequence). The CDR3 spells CASSPPTSPRQFF. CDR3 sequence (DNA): TGTGCCAGCAGTCCCCCGACTAGCCCCCGCCAGTTCTTC.

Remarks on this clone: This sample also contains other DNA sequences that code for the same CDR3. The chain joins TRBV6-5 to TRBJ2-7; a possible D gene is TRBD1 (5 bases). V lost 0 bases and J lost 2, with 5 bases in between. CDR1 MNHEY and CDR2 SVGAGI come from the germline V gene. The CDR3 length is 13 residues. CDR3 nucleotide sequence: TGTGCCAGCAGTTACTCGACAGCCTACGAGCAGTACTTC. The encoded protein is CASSYSTAYEQYF.

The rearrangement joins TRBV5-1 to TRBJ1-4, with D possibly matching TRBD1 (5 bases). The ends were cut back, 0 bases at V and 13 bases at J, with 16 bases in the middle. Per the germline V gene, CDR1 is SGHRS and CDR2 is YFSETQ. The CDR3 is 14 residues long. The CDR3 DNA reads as TGCGCCAGCAGCTTGGCCAGGGAGGTTGATGGACTGTTTTTT. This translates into CASSLAREVDGLFF.

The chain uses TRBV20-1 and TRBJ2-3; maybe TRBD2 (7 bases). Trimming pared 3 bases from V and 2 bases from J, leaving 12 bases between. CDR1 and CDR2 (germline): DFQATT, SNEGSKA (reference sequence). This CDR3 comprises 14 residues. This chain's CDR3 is CSASFGGPTDTQYF. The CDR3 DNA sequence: TGCAGTGCTAGTTTCGGGGGGCCCACAGATACGCAGTATTTT.

The CDR3 coding sequence is TGTGCCAGCAGCCGTGGACAGGACTACGAGCAGTACTTC. This translates into CASSRGQDYEQYF. This chain joins TRBV11-1 and TRBJ2-7; TRBD1 matches 7 bases. Germline loops: CDR1 SGHAT, CDR2 FQDESV (reference sequence). V trimming: 5 bases; J trimming: 3 bases; junction bases outside the gene matches: 4. The CDR3 spans 13 residues.

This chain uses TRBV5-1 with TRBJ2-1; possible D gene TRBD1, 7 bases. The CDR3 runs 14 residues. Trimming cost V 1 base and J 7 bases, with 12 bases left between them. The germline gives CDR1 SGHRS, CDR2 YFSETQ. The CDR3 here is CASSLRTGGNEQFF. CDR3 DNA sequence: TGCGCCAGCAGCTTGCGGACAGGAGGGAATGAGCAGTTCTTC. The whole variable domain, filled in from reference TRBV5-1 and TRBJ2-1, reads KAGVTQTPRYLIKTRGQQVTLSCSPISGHRSVSWYQQTPGQGLQFLFEYFSETQRNKGNFPGRFSGRQFSNSRSEMNVSTLELGDSALYLCASSLRTGGNEQFFGPGTRLTVL.

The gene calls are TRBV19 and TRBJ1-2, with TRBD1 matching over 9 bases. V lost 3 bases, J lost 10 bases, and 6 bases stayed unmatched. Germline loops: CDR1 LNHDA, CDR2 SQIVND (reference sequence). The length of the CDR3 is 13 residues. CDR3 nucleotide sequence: TGTGCCAGTAGTATCGGGACAGGGCTACTCTACACCTTC. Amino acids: CASSIGTGLLYTF.

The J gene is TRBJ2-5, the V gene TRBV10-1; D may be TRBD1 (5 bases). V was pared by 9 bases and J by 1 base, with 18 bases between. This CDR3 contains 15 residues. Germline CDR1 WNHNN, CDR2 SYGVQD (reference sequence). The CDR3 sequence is CARRDRVTGQETQYF. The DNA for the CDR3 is TGCGCCAGGCGAGACAGAGTAACCGGCCAAGAGACCCAGTACTTC.

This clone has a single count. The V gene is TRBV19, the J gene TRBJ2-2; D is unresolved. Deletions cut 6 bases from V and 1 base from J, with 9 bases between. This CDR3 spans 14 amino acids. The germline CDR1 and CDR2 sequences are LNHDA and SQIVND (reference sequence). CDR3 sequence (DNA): TGTGCCAGTAGCCCAGACATGAACACCGGGGAGCTGTTTTTT. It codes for CASSPDMNTGELFF.

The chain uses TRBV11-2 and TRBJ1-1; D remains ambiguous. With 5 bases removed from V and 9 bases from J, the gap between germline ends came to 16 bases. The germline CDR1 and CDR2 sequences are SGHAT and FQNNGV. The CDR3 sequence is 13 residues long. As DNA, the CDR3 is TGTGCCAGCAGCGTACCCCCTCTTTCTAAAGCTTTCTTT. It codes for CASSVPPLSKAFF.

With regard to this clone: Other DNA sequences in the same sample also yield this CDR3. The CDR3 region has the DNA TGTGCCAGCAGTTACTCGGGAGGGAGATATGGCTACACCTTC. It yields the protein CASSYSGGRYGYTF. The V and J genes are TRBV6-5 and TRBJ1-2; D not resolved. CDR1 and CDR2 from the germline V gene are MNHEY and SVGAGI. The CDR3 is made up of 14 amino acids. With 0 bases removed from V and 5 bases from J, the gap between germline ends came to 10 bases.

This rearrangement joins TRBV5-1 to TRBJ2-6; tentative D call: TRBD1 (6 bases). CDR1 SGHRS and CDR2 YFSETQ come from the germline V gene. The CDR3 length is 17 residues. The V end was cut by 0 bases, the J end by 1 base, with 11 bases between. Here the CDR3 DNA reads TGCGCCAGCAGCTTGGTACCCCAGGGGTCTGGGGCCAACGTCCTGACTTTC. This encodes CASSLVPQGSGANVLTF.

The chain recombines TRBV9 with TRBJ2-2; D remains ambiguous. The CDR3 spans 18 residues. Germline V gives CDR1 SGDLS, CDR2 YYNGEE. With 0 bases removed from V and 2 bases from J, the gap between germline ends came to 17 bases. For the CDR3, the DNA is TGTGCCAGCAGCGTAGCCCTCTCTTCCGGTTTCAACACCGGGGAGCTGTTTTTT. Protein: CASSVALSSGFNTGELFF.

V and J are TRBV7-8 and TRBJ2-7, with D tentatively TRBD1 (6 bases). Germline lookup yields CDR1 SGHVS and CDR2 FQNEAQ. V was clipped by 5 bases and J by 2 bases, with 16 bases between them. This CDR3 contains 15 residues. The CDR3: CASSPRGGNTYEQYF. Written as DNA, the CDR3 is TGTGCCAGCAGCCCTAGAGGGGGAAACACCTACGAGCAGTACTTC.

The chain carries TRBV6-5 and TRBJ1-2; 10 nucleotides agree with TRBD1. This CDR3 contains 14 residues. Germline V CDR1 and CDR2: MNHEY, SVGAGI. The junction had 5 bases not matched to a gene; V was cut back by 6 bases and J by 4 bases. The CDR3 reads CASRPDRGVYGYTF. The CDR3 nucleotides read TGTGCCAGCAGACCGGACAGGGGGGTCTATGGCTACACCTTC.

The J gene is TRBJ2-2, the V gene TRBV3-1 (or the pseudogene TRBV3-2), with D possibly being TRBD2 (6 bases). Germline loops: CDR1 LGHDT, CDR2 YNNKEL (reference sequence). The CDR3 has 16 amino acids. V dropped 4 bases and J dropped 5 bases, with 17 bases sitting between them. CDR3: CASSLPAAGRTGELFF. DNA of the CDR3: TGTGCCAGCAGCCTTCCGGCGGCAGGGAGGACCGGGGAGCTGTTTTTT.

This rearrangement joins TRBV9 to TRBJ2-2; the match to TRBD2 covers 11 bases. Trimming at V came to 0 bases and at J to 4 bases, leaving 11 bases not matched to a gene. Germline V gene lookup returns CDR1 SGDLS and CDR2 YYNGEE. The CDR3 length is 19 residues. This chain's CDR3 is CASSVAGRGSGGATGELFF. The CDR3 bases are TGTGCCAGCAGCGTAGCTGGAAGGGGTAGCGGGGGGGCCACCGGGGAGCTGTTTTTT.

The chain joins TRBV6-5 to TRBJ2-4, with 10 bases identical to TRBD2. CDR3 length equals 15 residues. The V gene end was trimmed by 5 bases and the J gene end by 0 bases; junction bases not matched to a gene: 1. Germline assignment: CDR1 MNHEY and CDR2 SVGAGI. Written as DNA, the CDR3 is TGTGCCAGCAGTCTAGCGGGGGCAGCCAAAAACATTCAGTACTTC. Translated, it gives CASSLAGAAKNIQYF.

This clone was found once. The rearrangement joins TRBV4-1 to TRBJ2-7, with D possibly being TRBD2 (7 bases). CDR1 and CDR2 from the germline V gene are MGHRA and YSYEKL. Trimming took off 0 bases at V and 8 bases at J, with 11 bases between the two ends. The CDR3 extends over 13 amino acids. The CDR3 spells CASSQDWGGQQYF. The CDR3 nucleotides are TGCGCCAGCAGCCAAGATTGGGGGGGCCAGCAGTACTTC.

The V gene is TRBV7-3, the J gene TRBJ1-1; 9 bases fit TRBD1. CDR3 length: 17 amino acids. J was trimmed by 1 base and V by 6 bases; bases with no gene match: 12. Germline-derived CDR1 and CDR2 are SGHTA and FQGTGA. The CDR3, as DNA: TGTGCCAGCAGGTCCGCCGGGACAGGGCTAGGGAACACTGAAGCTTTCTTT. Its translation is CASRSAGTGLGNTEAFF.

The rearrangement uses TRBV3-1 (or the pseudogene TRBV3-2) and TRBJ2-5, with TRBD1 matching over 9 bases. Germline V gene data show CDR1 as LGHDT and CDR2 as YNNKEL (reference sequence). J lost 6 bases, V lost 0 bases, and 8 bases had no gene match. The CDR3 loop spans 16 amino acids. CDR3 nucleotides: TGTGCCAGCAGCCAAGAAGGGACAGGGTTCTCTAAGACCCAGTACTTC. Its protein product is CASSQEGTGFSKTQYF.

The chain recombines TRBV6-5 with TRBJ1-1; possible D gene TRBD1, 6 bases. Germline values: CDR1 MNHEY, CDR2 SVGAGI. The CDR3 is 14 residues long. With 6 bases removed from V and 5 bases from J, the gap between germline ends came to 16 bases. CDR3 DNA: TGTGCCAGCAGCGGGAACAGGGAGAGGACTGAAGCTTTCTTT. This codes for CASSGNRERTEAFF.

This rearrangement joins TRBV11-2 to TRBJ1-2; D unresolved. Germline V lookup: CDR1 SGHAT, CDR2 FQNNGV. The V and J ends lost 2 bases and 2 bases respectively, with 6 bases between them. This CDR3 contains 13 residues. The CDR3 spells CASSLIQNYGYTF. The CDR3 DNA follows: TGTGCCAGCAGCTTAATCCAGAACTATGGCTACACCTTC.

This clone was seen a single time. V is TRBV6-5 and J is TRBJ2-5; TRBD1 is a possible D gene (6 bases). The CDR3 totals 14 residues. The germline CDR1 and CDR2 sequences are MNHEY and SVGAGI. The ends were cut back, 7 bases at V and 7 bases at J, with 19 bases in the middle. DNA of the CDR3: TGTGCCAGCAAGGGGGATCTTGGGGTTGGGACCCAGTACTTC. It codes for CASKGDLGVGTQYF.

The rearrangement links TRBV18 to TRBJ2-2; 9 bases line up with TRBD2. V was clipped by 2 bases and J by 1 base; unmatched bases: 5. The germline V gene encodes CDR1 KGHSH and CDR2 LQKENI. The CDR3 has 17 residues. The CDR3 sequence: CASSPESLAGNTGELFF. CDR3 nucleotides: TGTGCCAGCTCACCAGAATCACTAGCGGGGAACACCGGGGAGCTGTTTTTT.

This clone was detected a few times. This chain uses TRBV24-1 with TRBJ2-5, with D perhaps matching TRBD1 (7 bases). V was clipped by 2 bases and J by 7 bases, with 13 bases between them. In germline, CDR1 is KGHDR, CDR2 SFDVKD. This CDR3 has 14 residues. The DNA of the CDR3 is TGTGCCACCAGTGATTCACAGGGGCGGGGGACCCAGTACTTC. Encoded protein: CATSDSQGRGTQYF.